This T cell receptor beta chain comes out of a study of shared clonotypes between healthy human individuals. Broader study findings: Larger estimated richness was generally seen in naive subsets than in memory subsets. Shared across a few donors were roughly 4.7% of the naive CD4 clonotypes.

Sequenced by immunoSEQ multiplex PCR; TCRdb stores in-frame clones only, minus some. The data contain a few million clones, more than 90% of them seen just once; the ten biggest clones take up 0.14%. To note about this clone: Its specificity is not known.

Germline lookup yields CDR1 SGHRS and CDR2 YFSETQ. CDR3 length: 16 residues. V lost 0 bases, J lost 1 base, and 2 bases stayed unmatched. J is TRBJ2-5 and V is TRBV5-1, with 11 bases aligning to TRBD1. What was sequenced was naive CD4+ T cells sorted from blood. Subset specified: CD45RA+ positively selected. This clonotype originated in a young man in good health. CDR3 in amino acids: CASSLAGTGGQETQYF. For the CDR3, the DNA is TGCGCCAGCAGCTTGGCCGGGACAGGGGGCCAAGAGACCCAGTACTTC.